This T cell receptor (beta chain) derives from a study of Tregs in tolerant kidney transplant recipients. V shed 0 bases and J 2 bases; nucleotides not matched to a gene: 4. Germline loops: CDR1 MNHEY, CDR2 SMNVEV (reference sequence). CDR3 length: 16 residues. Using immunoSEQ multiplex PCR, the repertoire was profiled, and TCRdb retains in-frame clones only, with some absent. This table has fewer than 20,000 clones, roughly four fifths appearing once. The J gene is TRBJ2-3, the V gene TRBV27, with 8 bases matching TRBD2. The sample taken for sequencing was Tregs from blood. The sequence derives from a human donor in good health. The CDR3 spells CASSLSSGAYTDTQYF. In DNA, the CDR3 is TGTGCCAGCAGTTTATCTAGCGGGGCCTACACAGATACGCAGTATTTT.